Described below is a single TCR beta chain sequence and its context. What it binds is unknown. The germline V gene encodes CDR1 SGHTA and CDR2 FQGTGA. The CDR3 sequence is 17 residues long. This sample is drawn from a study of monozygotic twins with inflammatory bowel disease. Findings of the study overall: Against healthy co-twins, IBD patients had lower TCRbeta diversity (measured by inverse Simpson).

The template switching step added UMIs that contained a 6-nucleotide sample barcode. TCRdb reprocessed the 5' RACE reads and reports one entry per CDR3 protein, with no DNA. In total, the table holds about 210,000 distinct CDR3 sequences. This sequence originates from a human donor with ulcerative colitis or Crohn's disease, or a healthy co-twin of an affected twin (not recorded which). The rearrangement links TRBV7-3 to TRBJ2-2; TCRdb returns TRBD1, unconfirmable since there is no DNA. The sequenced sample was blood. The CDR3 sequence is CASSPLPGNANTGELFF. The complete variable domain, with remaining parts taken from reference TRBV7-3 and TRBJ2-2, reads GAGVSQTPSNKVTEKGKYVELRCDPISGHTALYWYRQSLGQGPEFLIYFQGTGAADDSGLPNDRFFAVRPEGSVSTLKIQRTERGDSAVYLCASSPLPGNANTGELFFGEGSRLTVL.